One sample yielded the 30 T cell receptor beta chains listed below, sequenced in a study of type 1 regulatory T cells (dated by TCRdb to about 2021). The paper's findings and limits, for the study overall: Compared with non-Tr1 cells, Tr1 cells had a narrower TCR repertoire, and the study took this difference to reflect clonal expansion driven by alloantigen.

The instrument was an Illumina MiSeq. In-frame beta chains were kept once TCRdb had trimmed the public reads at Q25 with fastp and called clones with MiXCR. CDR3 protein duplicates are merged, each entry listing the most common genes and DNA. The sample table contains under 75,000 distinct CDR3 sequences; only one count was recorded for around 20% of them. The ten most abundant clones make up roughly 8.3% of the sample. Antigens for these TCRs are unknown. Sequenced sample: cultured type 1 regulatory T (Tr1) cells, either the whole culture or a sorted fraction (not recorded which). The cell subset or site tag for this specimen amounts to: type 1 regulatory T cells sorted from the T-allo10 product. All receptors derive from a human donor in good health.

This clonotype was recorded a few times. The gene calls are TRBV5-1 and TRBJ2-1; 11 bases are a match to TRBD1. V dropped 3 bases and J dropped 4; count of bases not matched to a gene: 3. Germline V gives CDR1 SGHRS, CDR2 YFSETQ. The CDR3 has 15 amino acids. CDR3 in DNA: TGCGCCAGCAGCTCGGACAGGGGGCTGTACAATGAGCAGTTCTTC. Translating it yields CASSSDRGLYNEQFF.

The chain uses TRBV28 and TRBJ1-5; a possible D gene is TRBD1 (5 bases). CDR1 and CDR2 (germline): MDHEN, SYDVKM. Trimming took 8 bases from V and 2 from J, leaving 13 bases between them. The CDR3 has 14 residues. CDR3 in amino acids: CASVLQGGNQPQHF. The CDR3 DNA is TGTGCCAGCGTTCTTCAGGGTGGCAATCAGCCCCAGCATTTT.

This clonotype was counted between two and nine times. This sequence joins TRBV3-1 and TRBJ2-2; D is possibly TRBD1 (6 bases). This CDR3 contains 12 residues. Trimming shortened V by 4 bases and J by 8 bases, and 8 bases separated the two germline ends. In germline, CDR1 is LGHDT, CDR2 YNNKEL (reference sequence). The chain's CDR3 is CASSLTGGELFF. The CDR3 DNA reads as TGTGCCAGCAGCCTGACAGGAGGGGAGCTGTTTTTT. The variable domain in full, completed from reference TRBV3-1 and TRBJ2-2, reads DTAVSQTPKYLVTQMGNDKSIKCEQNLGHDTMYWYKQDSKKFLKIMFSYNNKELIINETVPNRFSPKSPDKAHLNLHINSLELGDSAVYFCASSLTGGELFFGEGSRLTVL.

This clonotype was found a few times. CDR3 DNA: TGTGCCAGCAGTTTTGGGACTAGGACCGGGGAGCTGTTTTTT. It is translated as CASSFGTRTGELFF. This chain joins TRBV28 and TRBJ2-2; 8 bases match TRBD2. V trimming: 3 bases; J trimming: 5 bases; junction bases outside the gene matches: 2. The CDR3 is made up of 14 amino acids. CDR1 is MDHEN, CDR2 SYDVKM, per germline.

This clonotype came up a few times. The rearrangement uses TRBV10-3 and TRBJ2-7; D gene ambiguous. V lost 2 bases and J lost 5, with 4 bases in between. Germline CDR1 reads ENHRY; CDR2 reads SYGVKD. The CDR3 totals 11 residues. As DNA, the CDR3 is TGTGCCATCAGTGAGATTAACGAGCAGTACTTC. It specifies CAISEINEQYF.

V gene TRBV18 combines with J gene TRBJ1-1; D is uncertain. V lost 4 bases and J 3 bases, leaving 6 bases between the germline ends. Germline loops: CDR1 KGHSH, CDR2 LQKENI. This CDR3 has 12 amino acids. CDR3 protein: CASSQTDTEAFF. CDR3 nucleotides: TGTGCCAGCTCACAAACAGACACTGAAGCTTTCTTT.

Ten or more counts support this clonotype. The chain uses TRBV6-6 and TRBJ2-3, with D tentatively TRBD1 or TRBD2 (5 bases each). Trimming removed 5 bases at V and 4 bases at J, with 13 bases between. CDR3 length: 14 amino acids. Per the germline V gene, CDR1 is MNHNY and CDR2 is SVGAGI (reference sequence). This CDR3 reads CASSPPGTPDTQYF. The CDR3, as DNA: TGTGCCAGCAGTCCCCCCGGGACCCCAGATACGCAGTATTTT.

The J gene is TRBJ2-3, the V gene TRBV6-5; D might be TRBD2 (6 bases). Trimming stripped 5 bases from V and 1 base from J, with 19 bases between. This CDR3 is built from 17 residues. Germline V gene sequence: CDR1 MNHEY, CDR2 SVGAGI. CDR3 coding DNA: TGTGCCAGCAGTCGCATGGAGGGCCTTCTAGGCACAGATACGCAGTATTTT. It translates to CASSRMEGLLGTDTQYF.

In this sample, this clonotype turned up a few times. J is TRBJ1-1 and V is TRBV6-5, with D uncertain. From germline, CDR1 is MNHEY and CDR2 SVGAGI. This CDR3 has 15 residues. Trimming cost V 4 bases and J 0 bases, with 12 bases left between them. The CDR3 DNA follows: TGTGCCAGCAGTTCTCAGGCGGGGATGAACACTGAAGCTTTCTTT. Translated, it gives CASSSQAGMNTEAFF.

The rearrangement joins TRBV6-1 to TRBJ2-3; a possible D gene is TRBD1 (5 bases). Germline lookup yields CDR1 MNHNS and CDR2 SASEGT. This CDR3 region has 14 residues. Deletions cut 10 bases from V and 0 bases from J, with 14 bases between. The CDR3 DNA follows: TGTGCCACCAGACAGTCAACCAGCACAGATACGCAGTATTTT. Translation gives CATRQSTSTDTQYF.

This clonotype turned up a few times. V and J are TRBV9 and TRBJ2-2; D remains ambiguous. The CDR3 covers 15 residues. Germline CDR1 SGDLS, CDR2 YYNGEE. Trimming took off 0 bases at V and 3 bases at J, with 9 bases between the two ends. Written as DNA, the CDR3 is TGTGCCAGCAGCGTAGAAGGGTTGGACACCGGGGAGCTGTTTTTT. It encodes CASSVEGLDTGELFF.

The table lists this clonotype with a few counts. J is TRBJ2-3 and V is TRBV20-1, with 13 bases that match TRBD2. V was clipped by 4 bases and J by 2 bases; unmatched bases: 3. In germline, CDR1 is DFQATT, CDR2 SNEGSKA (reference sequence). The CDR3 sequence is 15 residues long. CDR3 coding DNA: TGCAGTGCTACGACTAGCGGGGGGATCACAGATACGCAGTATTTT. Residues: CSATTSGGITDTQYF.

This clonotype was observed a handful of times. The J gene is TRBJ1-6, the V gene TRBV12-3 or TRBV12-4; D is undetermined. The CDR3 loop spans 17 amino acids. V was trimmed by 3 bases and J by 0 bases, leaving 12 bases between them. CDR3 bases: TGTGCCAGCAGTTTTCAAGCGGGGAGCTCCTATAATTCACCCCTCCACTTT. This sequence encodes CASSFQAGSSYNSPLHF.

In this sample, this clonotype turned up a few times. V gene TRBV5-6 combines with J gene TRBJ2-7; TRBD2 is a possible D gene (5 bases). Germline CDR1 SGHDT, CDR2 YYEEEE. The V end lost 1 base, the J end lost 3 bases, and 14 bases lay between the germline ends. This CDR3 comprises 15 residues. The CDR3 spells CASSLTEDVFYEQYF. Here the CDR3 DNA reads TGTGCCAGCAGCTTGACGGAGGACGTCTTCTACGAGCAGTACTTC.

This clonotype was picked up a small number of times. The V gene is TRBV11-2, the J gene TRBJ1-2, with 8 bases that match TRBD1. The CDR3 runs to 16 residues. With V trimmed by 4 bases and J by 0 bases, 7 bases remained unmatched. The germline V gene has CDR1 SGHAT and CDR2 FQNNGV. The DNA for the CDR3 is TGTGCCAGCAGCTATGCCGGGACAGGAGCTAACTATGGCTACACCTTC. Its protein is CASSYAGTGANYGYTF. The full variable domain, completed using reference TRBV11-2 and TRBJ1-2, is EAGVAQSPRYKIIEKRQSVAFWCNPISGHATLYWYQQILGQGPKLLIQFQNNGVVDDSQLPKDRFSAERLKGVDSTLKIQPAKLEDSAVYLCASSYAGTGANYGYTFGSGTRLTVV.

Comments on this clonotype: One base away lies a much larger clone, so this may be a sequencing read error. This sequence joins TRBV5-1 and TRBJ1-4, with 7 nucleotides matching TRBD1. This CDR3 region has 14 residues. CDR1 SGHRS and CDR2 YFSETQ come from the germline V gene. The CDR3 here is CASSSGTASEKPFF. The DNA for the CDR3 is TGCGCCAGCAGTTCCGGGACAGCCAGCGAAAAACCGTTTTTT.

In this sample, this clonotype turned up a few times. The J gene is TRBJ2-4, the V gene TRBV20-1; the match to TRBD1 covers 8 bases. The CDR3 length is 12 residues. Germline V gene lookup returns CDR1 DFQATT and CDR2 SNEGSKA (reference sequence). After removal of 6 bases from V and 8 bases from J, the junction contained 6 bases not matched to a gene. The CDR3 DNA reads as TGCAGTGCAAACGGACAGGGCCACATTCAGTACTTC. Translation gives CSANGQGHIQYF.

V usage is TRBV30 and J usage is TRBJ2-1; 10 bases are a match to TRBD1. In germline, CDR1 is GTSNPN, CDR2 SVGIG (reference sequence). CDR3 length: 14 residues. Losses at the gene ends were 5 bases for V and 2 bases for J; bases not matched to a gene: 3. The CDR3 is CAWGTGAPYNEQFF. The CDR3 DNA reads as TGTGCCTGGGGGACAGGGGCCCCCTACAATGAGCAGTTCTTC. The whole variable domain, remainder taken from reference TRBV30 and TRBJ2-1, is SQTIHQWPATLVQPVGSPLSLECTVEGTSNPNLYWYRQAAGRGLQLLFYSVGIGQISSEVPQNLSASRPQDRQFILSSKKLLLSDSGFYLCAWGTGAPYNEQFFGPGTRLTVL.

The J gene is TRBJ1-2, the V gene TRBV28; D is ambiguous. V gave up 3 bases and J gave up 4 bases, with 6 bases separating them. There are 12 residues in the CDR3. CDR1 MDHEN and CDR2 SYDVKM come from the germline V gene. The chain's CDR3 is CASSFSTYGYTF. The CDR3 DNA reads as TGTGCCAGCAGTTTTTCCACCTATGGCTACACCTTC.

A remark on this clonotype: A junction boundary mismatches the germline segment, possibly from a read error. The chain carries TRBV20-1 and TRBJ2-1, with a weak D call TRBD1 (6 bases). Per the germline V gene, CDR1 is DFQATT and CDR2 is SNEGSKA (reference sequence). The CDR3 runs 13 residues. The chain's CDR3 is CSASRGPYNQQFF. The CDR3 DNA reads TGCAGTGCTAGCAGGGGCCCCTACAATCAGCAGTTCTTC.

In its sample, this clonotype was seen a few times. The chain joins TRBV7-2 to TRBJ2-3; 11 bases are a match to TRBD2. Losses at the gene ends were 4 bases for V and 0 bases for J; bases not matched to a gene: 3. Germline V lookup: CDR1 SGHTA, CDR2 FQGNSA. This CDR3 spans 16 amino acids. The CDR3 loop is CASSSGLAVSTDTQYF. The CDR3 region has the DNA TGTGCCAGCAGCTCGGGACTAGCGGTTAGCACAGATACGCAGTATTTT.

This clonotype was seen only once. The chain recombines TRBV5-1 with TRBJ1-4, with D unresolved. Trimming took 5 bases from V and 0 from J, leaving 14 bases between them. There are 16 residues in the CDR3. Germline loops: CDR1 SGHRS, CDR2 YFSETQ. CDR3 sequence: CASRFRSASTNEKLFF. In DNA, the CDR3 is TGCGCCAGCAGGTTCAGGTCGGCGTCAACTAATGAAAAACTGTTTTTT.

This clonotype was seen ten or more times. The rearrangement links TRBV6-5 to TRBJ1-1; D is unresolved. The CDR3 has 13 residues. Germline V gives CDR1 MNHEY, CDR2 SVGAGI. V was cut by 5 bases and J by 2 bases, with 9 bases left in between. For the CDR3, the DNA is TGTGCCAGCAGTCGCCCGGGTAACACTGAAGCTTTCTTT. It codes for CASSRPGNTEAFF.

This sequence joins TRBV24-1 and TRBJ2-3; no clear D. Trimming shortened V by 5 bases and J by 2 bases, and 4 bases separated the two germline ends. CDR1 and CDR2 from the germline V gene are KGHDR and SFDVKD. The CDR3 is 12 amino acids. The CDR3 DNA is TGTGCCACCAGTGGTTTCACAGATACGCAGTATTTT. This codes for CATSGFTDTQYF.

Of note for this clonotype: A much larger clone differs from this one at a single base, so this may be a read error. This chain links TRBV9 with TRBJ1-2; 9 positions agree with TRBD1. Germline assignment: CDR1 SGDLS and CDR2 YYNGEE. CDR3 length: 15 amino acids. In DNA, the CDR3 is TGTGCCAGCAGCACATTAACAGGGGGCGTGTATGGCCACACCTTC. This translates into CASSTLTGGVYGHTF.

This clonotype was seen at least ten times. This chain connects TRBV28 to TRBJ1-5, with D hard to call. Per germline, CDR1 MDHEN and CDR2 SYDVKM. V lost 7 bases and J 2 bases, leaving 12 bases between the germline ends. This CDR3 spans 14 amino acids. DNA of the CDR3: TGTGCCAGCATTCGGCGCGTAGGCAATCAGCCCCAGCATTTT. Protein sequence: CASIRRVGNQPQHF.

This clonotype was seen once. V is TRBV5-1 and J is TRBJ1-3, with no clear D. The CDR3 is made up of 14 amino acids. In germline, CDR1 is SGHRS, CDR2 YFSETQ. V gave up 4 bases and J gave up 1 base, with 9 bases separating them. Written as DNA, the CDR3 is TGCGCCAGCAGCCAAGGTCCATCTGGAAACACCATATATTTT. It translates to CASSQGPSGNTIYF.

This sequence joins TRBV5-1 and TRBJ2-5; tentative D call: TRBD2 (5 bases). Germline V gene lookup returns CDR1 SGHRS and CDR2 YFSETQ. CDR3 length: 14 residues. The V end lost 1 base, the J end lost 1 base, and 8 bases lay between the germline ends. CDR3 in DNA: TGCGCCAGCAGCTTGTTGGCGGGCCAAGAGACCCAGTACTTC. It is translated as CASSLLAGQETQYF.

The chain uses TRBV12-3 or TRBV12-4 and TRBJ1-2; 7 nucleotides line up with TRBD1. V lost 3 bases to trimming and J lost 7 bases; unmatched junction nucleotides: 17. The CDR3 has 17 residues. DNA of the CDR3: TGTGCCAGCAGTTTGATTCTCAGTGACAGGGCTTCGGGTGGCTACACCTTC. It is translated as CASSLILSDRASGGYTF.

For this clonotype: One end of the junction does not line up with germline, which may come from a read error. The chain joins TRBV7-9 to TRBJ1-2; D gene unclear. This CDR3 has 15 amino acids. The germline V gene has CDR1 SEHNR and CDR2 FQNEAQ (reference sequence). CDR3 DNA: TGTGCCAGCAGCTTAGGAAACACGGTGACCCATGGCTGCACCTTC. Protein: CASSLGNTVTHGCTF. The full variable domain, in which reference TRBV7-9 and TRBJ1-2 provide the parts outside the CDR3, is DTGVSQNPRHKITKRGQNVTFRCDPISEHNRLYWYRQTLGQGPEFLTYFQNEAQLEKSRLLSDRFSAERPKGSFSTLEIQRTEQGDSAMYLCASSLGNTVTHGCTFGSGTRLTVV.